This TCR beta chain emerged from a study of neurological immune-mediated disorders (dated by TCRdb to 2018 to 2020). Regarding the complete study: The study compared peripheral blood TCR-beta repertoires of HTLV-I-associated myelopathy (HAM/TSP) patients, multiple sclerosis patients and healthy controls using UMI-based sequencing. The cohort included some 66 subjects: approximately 14 with HAM/TSP, some 35 with multiple sclerosis, and about 20 healthy controls. The approximately 110 TCR-beta libraries covered PBMC samples along with longitudinal samples, technical triplicates, and paired sorted CD4+ and CD8+ T-cell subsets.

The study at large found these results: Across subjects, expanded clones never shared an identical CDR3 amino acid sequence, which suggests that the TCR-beta repertoires in every group were private. TCR clonal expansion was highest in HAM/TSP patients and lowest in MS patients, with MS patients falling below even healthy controls.

This clonotype was counted many times. It has no known antigen specificity. Base qualities were left out, and no much larger clone turns up one base away. Blood bank volunteers in Maryland, USA served as the healthy controls. Libraries from unsorted PBMCs were made from 2 million PBMCs kept in RNAlater at -80 degrees C until RNA extraction. Peripheral blood underwent Ficoll-Hypaque density gradient centrifugation to isolate PBMCs, which were then cryopreserved in liquid nitrogen. The germline V gene encodes CDR1 SEHNR and CDR2 FQNEAQ (reference sequence). Trimming costs V 7 bases and J 9 bases, and their ends lie 10 bases apart. Taken from cysteine to phenylalanine, the CDR3 has 11 residues. Just CDR3 DNA is preserved here, 33 bases in frame from base 1. To synthesize cDNA, template-switch 5'RACE was performed with a primer carrying a 10-nucleotide random unique molecular identifier so that each TCR transcript was tagged. Every sequencing run covered 15-18 subjects and yielded more than 180 million TCR-beta sequences. The RNeasy kit was used to extract total RNA. Using the KAPA Real-time Library Amplification kit, TCR-beta VDJ regions were amplified with primers for the TCR constant region and the 5'RACE anchor. Sample indexes and Illumina adaptors were added in a first PCR, and a second PCR then increased library yield. After Ampure bead purification, the TCR product of roughly 650 bp was size-selected on a 2% E-gel SizeSelection system. Before pooling, libraries had their quality checked on a Bioanalyzer, their concentration measured with Qubit, and their quantity determined with the Kapa Library Quantification kit. Paired-end 2 x 150 bp sequencing of the libraries was performed on an Illumina HiSeq 2500. To increase sequence diversity, roughly 24-32% phiX was spiked into each library pool. From the authors' description of their analysis: The UMI-based MiGEC pipeline processed quality-filtered reads and removed over 80% of raw TCR sequences during error correction. IMGT germline references were used for aligning VDJ genes, and each clonotype was defined as a unique CDR3 amino acid sequence together with its V-J genes. VDJtools evaluated clonal expansion, Shannon diversity and CDR3 relatedness (CalcPairwiseDistances, ClusterSamples); CLCbio workbench built phylogenetic trees. Clones with at least 8 unique UMIs were defined as expanded, with this threshold being based on coefficient-of-variation modelling across technical triplicates. The public reads were quality trimmed at Q25 with fastp and then assembled into clones with MiXCR by TCRdb, keeping productive beta chains. Duplicate CDR3 protein sequences are folded into a single record with the most common DNA and genes. The V and J calls come from TCRdb's annotation, not from the publication. This sample comprises 25,000 to 35,000 distinct CDR3 sequences, roughly 4.4% of them detected only once. The ten biggest clones cover under 30% of the sample.

The specimen was PBMCs. The rearranged segments are TRBV7-9 and TRBJ1-3; no confident D gene assignment can be made. The origin of this receptor is a man younger than 35 in good health. The CDR3: CASNPEGTIYF. The bases read TGTGCCAGCAACCCGGAGGGCACCATATATTTT.